Below are 5 T cell receptor beta chains sequenced from a single sample in a study of cytomegalovirus exposure and HLA in healthy donors. The primer mix had 60 Vbeta and 13 Jbeta primers. Measured with immunoSEQ multiplex PCR; TCRdb has only the in-frame clones, and not every one. The repertoire holds 180,000 or so clones, with 77% as singletons. Source material: PBMCs. These receptors came from a man younger than 35 in good health and CMV-seronegative.

This clone has only one observation. This sequence joins TRBV4-3 and TRBJ2-7, with 7 nucleotides matching TRBD2. Trimming took 1 base from V and 2 from J; bases not matched to a gene: 5. This CDR3 spans 15 amino acids. The V gene's germline CDR1 is LGHNA and CDR2 YSLEER. CDR3: CASSQALAKAYEQYF. In nucleotides, the CDR3 is TGCGCCAGCAGCCAAGCACTAGCGAAAGCCTACGAGCAGTACTTC.

The V and J genes are TRBV27 and TRBJ2-1, with TRBD2 as a possible D gene (5 bases). The ends were cut back, 6 bases at V and 4 bases at J, with 16 bases in the middle. Germline CDR1 MNHEY, CDR2 SMNVEV (reference sequence). This CDR3 comprises 15 residues. CDR3 coding DNA: TGTGCCAGCAGCCATCGGAAGGGAGCATACAATGAGCAGTTCTTC. Translating gives CASSHRKGAYNEQFF.

The chain combines TRBV15 with TRBJ2-3; D might be TRBD1 (5 bases). This CDR3 region has 13 residues. V shed 6 bases and J shed 4 bases, with 11 bases lying between them. The germline gives CDR1 LNHNV, CDR2 YYDKDF (reference sequence). The CDR3 DNA is TGTGCCACCAGTGGGCCAGGGTCAGATACGCAGTATTTT. Amino acid sequence: CATSGPGSDTQYF.

The V call is TRBV7-9, the J call TRBJ1-1, with D perhaps matching TRBD1 (5 bases). The CDR3 length is 17 residues. Trimming stripped 1 base from V and 1 base from J, with 16 bases between. The germline V gene encodes CDR1 SEHNR and CDR2 FQNEAQ (reference sequence). CDR3 amino acids: CASSLGPGGWGNTEAFF. The CDR3 DNA follows: TGTGCCAGCAGCTTAGGCCCGGGGGGGTGGGGGAACACTGAAGCTTTCTTT.

This clone showed up just once. The CDR3, as DNA: TGTGCCAGCAGCTTAGTGTCCGTACGACGGGGAGATACGCAGTATTTT. Translating it yields CASSLVSVRRGDTQYF. The rearrangement links TRBV7-2 to TRBJ2-3; D possibly corresponds to TRBD2 (5 bases). Trimming shortened V by 1 base and J by 5 bases, and 16 bases separated the two germline ends. The CDR3 totals 16 residues. Germline assignment: CDR1 SGHTA and CDR2 FQGNSA.